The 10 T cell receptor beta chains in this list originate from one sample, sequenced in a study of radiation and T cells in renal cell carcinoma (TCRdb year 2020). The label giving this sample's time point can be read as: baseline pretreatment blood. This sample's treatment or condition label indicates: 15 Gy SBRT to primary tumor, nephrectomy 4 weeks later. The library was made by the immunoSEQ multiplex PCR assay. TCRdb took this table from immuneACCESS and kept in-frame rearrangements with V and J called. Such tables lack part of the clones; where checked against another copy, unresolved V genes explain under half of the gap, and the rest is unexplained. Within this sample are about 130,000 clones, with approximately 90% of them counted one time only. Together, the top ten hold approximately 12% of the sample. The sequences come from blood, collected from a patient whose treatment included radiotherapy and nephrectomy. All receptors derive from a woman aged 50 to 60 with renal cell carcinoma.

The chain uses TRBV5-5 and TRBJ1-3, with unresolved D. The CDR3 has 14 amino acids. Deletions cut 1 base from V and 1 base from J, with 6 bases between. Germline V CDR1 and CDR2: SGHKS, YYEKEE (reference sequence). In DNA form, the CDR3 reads TGTGCCAGCAGCTTGTACGCATCTGGAAACACCATATATTTT. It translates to CASSLYASGNTIYF.

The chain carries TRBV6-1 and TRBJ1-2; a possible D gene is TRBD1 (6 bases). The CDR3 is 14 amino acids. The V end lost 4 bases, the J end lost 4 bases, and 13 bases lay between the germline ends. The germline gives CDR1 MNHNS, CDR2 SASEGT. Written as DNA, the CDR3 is TGTGCCAGCAGTGGAATCAGGGGAAGCTATGGCTACACCTTC. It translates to CASSGIRGSYGYTF.

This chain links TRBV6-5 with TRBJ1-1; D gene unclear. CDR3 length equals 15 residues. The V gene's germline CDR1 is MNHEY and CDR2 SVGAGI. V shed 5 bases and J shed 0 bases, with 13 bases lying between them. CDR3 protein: CASSLDLGLNTEAFF. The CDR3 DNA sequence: TGTGCCAGCAGTCTCGACCTTGGATTGAACACTGAAGCTTTCTTT.

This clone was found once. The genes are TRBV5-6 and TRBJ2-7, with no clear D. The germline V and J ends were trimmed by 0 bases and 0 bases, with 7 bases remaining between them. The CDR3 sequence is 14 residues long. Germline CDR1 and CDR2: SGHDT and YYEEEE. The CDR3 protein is CASSLEVDSYEQYF. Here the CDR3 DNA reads TGTGCCAGCAGCTTGGAGGTGGACTCCTACGAGCAGTACTTC. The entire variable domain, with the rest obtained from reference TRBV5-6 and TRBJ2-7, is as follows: DAGVTQSPTHLIKTRGQQVTLRCSPKSGHDTVSWYQQALGQGPQFIFQYYEEEERQRGNFPDRFSGHQFPNYSSELNVNALLLGDSALYLCASSLEVDSYEQYFGPGTRLTVT.

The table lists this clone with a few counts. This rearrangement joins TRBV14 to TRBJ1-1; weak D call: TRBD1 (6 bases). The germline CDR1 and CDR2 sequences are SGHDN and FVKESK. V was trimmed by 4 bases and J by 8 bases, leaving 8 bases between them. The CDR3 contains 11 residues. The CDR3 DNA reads TGTGCCAGCAGCCCCGGGACAGAAGCTTTCTTT. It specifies CASSPGTEAFF. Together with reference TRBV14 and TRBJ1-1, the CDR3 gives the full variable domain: EAGVTQFPSHSVIEKGQTVTLRCDPISGHDNLYWYRRVMGKEIKFLLHFVKESKQDESGMPNNRFLAERTGGTYSTLKVQPAELEDSGVYFCASSPGTEAFFGQGTRLTVV.

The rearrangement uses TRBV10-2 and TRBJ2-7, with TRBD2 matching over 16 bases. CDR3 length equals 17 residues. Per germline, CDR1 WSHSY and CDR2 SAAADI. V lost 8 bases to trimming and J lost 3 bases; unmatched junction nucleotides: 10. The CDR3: CASPPGTSGGACYEQYF. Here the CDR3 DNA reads TGCGCCAGCCCGCCCGGGACTAGCGGGGGGGCCTGCTACGAGCAGTACTTC.

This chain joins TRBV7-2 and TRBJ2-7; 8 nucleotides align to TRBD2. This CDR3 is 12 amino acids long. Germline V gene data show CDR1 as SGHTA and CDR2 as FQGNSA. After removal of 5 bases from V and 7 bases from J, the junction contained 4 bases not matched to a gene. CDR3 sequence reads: CASSRSGEEQYF. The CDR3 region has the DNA TGTGCCAGCAGCCGTAGCGGGGAAGAGCAGTACTTC.

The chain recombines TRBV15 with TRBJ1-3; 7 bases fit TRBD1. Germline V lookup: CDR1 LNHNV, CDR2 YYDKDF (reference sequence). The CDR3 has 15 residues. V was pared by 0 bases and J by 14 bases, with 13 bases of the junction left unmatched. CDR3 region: CATSRDQIGGDSVYF. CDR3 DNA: TGTGCCACCAGCAGAGATCAAATTGGGGGGGACAGCGTATATTTT.

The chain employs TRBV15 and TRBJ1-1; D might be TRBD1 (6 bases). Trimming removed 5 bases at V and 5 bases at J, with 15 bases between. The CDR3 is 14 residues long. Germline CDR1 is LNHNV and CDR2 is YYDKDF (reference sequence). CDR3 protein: CATSGTGLLTEAFF. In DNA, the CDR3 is TGTGCCACCAGCGGTACAGGGTTACTAACTGAAGCTTTCTTT.

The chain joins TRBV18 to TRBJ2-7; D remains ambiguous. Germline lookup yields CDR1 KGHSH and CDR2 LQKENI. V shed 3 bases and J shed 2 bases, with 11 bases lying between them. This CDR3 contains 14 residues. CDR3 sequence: CASSPPGRPYEQYF. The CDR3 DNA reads TGTGCCAGCTCACCCCCGGGCAGACCCTACGAGCAGTACTTC. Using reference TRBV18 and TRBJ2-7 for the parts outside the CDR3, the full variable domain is NAGVMQNPRHLVRRRGQEARLRCSPMKGHSHVYWYRQLPEEGLKFMVYLQKENIIDESGMPKERFSAEFPKEGPSILRIQQVVRGDSAAYFCASSPPGRPYEQYFGPGTRLTVT.